This TCR beta chain was sequenced for a study of beta chain features in type 1 diabetes (dated 2018 in TCRdb). Background on the whole study: Mean age, gender distribution, total cell number and subset yield were not different between patients and healthy donors. Regulatory and stem cell-like memory subsets were obtained from only 8 patients and roughly 8 healthy donors, while naive and central memory subsets were obtained from all 30 or so donors. A total of 90 million to 120 million sorted cells were examined across all samples, and a strong correlation was observed between cell number per subset and RNA yield. In the study, recently diagnosed type 1 diabetes patients and matched healthy donors were compared on the TCRB repertoires of their sorted circulating CD4+ T cell subsets. Here is what the overall study found, with its caveats: A moderate but significant shortening of TCRB CDR3 length was observed in type 1 diabetes patients in all four CD4+ subsets. PCR might favor shorter templates, but patient and control samples were amplified and corrected together, so any skew would affect both groups equally. Sequencing cDNA rather than genomic DNA could over-represent highly expressing activated cells, although activation and CD3 levels did not differ between groups. At VDJ recombination sites, type 1 diabetes patients had fewer insertions and more deleted nucleotides, which implies abnormalities in thymic rearrangement. Because small numbers of individuals were included in the HLA sub-analyses, any influence of HLA type on TCRB rearrangement was left unresolved. Naive, central memory and regulatory TCRB repertoires appeared to be more similar among patients than among healthy donors.

Ends trimmed: V by 4 bases, J by 4 bases; bases unmatched to a gene: 7. The CDR3 runs 15 residues from the cysteine to the phenylalanine. Only the CDR3 DNA is retained, 45 bases long and in frame from the first base. In the germline V gene, CDR1 corresponds to MDHEN and CDR2 to SYDVKM. All of the isolated RNA was reverse transcribed with the High Capacity cDNA Reverse Transcription Kit, so expressed TCRB transcripts were sequenced. Naive, central memory and regulatory T cell samples underwent deep immunoSEQ sequencing, averaging about 3.57 million total reads per sample. After sorted cells were lysed in RLT buffer, RNA was extracted with DNase-treated RNeasy Micro or Mini kits, with the choice depending on cell number. To prevent cross-contamination, each cell subset was processed individually, whereas patient and healthy donor samples were processed jointly. The immunoSEQ multiplex PCR was used to amplify TCRB sequences from cDNA, generating 87-bp fragments that spanned the CDR3 region. The amplicons were sequenced using the Illumina HiSeq platform. Regarding the original processing steps: Synthetic template baselines were used to correct PCR bias computationally, reads within Hamming distance 2 were collapsed together, and singletons that could not be merged were discarded. Reads were aligned against IMGT to assign V, D and J genes, CDR3 length and insertions or deletions at six rearrangement sites. Within each subset, clonotype counts were normalized to sorted cell number, and only after that were true diversity and Gini coefficients computed with the tcR R package. The overlap coefficient, calculated on TCRB nucleotide sequences, was used to quantify repertoire sharing. Out-of-frame TCRB sequences from naive cells were analyzed as a proxy for the pre-selection repertoire. TCRdb obtained this table from immuneACCESS and retained in-frame rearrangements with V and J assigned. These tables miss some clones; where compared with another copy, unresolved V genes account for less than half of the shortfall, and the remainder is unexplained. V and J calls and clone size are copied from that table; D and trimming were computed from the DNA. The sample records roughly 240,000 clones, about 23% of which are singletons. The leading ten clones occupy about 0.012% of the sample.

To note about this clone: It has no known antigen specificity. No clone much larger than this one lies a single base away; base qualities are absent.

A single peripheral blood draw of about 116 mL on average was collected from each donor into heparinised tubes. Naive, central memory, regulatory and stem cell-like memory CD4+ T cells were sorted on a BD FACSAria II using a panel including CD45RO, CCR7, CD25, CD127, CD95 and CD27. All sorted populations exceeded 95% purity. PBMCs were isolated right away by Lymphoprep density gradient centrifugation and were stained directly, without culture. Samples were stained and sorted in pairs, with one healthy donor and one patient per experiment, so that batch effects were minimized. This receptor was identified in a woman in her 30s with type 1 diabetes. The chain couples TRBV28 to TRBJ2-7; 10 junctional bases match TRBD2. Material for sequencing was naive CD4+ T cells from blood. The sample's cell subset or site label is to be understood as: true naive CD4+ T cells. CDR3 protein: CASSSPASGSYEQYF. The sequenced DNA: TGTGCCAGCAGTTCCCCCGCTAGCGGGAGTTACGAGCAGTACTTC.